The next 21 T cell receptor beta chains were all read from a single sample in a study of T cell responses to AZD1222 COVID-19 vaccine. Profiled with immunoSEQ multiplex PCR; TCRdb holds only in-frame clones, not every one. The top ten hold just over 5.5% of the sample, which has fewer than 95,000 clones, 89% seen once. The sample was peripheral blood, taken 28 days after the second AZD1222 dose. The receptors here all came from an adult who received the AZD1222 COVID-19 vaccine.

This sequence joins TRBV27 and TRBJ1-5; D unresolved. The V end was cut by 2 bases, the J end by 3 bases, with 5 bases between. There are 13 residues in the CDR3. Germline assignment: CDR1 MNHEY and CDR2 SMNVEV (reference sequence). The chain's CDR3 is CASSLQLNQPQHF. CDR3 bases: TGTGCCAGCAGTTTACAGCTCAATCAGCCCCAGCATTTT.

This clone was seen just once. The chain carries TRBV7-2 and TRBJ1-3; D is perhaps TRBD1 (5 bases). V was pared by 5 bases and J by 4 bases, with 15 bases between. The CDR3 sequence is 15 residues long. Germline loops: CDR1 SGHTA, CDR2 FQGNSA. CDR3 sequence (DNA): TGTGCCAGCAGCACCGGACACCGCCTCGGAAACACCATATATTTT. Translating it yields CASSTGHRLGNTIYF.

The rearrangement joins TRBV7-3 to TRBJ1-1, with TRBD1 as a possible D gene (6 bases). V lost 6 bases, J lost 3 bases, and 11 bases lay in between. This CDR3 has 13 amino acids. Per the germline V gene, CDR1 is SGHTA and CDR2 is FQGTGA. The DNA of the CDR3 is TGTGCCAGCAGTTTCTACAGGGACACTGAAGCTTTCTTT. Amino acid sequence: CASSFYRDTEAFF.

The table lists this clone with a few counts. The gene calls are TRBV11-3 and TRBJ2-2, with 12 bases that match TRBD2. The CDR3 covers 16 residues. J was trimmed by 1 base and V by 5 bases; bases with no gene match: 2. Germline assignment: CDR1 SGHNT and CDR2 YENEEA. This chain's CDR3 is CASSTGLAGNTGELFF. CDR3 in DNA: TGTGCCAGCAGCACGGGACTAGCGGGGAACACCGGGGAGCTGTTTTTT.

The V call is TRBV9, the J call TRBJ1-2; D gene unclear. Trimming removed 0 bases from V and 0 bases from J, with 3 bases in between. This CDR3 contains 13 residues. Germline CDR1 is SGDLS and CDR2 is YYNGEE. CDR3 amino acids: CASSVGANYGYTF. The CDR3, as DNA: TGTGCCAGCAGCGTAGGGGCTAACTATGGCTACACCTTC.

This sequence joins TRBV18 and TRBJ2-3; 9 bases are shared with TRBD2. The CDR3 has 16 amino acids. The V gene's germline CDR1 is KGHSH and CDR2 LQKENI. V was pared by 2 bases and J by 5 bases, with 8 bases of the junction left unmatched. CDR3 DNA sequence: TGTGCCAGCTCACCATTCGGCGGGGGGGCCGGAGATACGCAGTATTTT. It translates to CASSPFGGGAGDTQYF.

CDR3 region: CASSLAGLSVPDTQYF. In DNA, the CDR3 is TGCGCCAGCAGCTTAGCAGGGCTGTCTGTTCCAGATACGCAGTATTTT. The genes are TRBV5-1 and TRBJ2-3; weak D call: TRBD1 (5 bases). This CDR3 comprises 16 residues. CDR1 SGHRS and CDR2 YFSETQ come from the germline V gene. V lost 2 bases and J 4 bases, leaving 17 bases between the germline ends.

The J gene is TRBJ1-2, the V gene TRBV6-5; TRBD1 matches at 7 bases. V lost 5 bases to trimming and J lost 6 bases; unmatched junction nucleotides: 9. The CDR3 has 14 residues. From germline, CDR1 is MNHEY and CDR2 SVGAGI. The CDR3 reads CASSNPGQIDGYTF. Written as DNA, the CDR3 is TGTGCCAGCAGTAACCCGGGACAGATCGATGGCTACACCTTC.

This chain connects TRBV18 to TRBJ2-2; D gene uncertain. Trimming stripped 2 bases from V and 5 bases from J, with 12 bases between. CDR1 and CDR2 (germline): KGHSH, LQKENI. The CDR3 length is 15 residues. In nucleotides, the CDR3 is TGTGCCAGCTCACCAGGGCAGGTTGAAACCGGGGAGCTGTTTTTT. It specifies CASSPGQVETGELFF.

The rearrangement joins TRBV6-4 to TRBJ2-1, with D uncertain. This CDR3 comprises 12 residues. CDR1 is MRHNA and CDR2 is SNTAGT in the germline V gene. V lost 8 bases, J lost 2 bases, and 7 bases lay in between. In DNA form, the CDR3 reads TGTGCCAGCCTTAGCCCCTACAATGAGCAGTTCTTC. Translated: CASLSPYNEQFF.

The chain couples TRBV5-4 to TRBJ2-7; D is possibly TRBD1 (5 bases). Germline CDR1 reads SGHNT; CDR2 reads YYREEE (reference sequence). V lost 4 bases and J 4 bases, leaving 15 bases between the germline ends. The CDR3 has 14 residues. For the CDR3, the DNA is TGTGCCAGCAGCCATGGGGCGACGGAGTACGAGCAGTACTTC. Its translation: CASSHGATEYEQYF. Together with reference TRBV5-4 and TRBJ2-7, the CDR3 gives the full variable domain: ETGVTQSPTHLIKTRGQQVTLRCSSQSGHNTVSWYQQALGQGPQFIFQYYREEENGRGNFPPRFSGLQFPNYSSELNVNALELDDSALYLCASSHGATEYEQYFGPGTRLTVT.

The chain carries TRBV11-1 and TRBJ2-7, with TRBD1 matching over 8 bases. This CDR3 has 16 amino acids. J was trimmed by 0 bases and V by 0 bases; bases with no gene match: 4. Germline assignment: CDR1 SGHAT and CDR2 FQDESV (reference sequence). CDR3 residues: CASSLAPGQASYEQYF. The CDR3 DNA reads TGTGCCAGCAGCTTAGCGCCGGGACAGGCCTCCTACGAGCAGTACTTC.

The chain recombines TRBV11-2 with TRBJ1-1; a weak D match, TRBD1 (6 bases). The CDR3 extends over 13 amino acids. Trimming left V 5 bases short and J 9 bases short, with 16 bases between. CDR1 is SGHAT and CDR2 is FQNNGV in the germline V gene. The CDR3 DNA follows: TGTGCCAGCAGCCACCCTACAGGGACTCAAGCTTTCTTT. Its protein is CASSHPTGTQAFF.

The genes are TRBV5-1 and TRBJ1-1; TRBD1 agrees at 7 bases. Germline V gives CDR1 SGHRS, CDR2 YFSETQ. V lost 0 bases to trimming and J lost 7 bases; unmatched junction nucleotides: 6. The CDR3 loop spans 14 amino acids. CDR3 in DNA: TGCGCCAGCAGCTTGGTAACAGGGGTGGGTGAAGCTTTCTTT. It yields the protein CASSLVTGVGEAFF.

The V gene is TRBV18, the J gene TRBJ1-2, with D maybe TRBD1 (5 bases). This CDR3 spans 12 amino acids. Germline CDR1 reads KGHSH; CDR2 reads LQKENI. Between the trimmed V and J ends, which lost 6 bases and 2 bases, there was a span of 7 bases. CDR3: CASSGQNYGYTF. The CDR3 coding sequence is TGTGCCAGCTCCGGACAAAACTATGGCTACACCTTC. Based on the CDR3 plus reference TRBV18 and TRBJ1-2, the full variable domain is NAGVMQNPRHLVRRRGQEARLRCSPMKGHSHVYWYRQLPEEGLKFMVYLQKENIIDESGMPKERFSAEFPKEGPSILRIQQVVRGDSAAYFCASSGQNYGYTFGSGTRLTVV.

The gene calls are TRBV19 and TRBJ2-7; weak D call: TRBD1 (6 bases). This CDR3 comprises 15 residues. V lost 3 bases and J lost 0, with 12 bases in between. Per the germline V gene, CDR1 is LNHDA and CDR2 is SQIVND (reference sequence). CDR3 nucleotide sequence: TGTGCCAGTAGTATTCAGGGGATGGCCTCCTACGAGCAGTACTTC. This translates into CASSIQGMASYEQYF.

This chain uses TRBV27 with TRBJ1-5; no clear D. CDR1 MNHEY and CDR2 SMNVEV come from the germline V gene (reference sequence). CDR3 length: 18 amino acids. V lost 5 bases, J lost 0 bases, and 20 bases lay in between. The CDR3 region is CASSRQVDPNHSNQPQHF. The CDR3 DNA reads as TGTGCCAGCAGTCGTCAGGTTGACCCTAACCATAGCAATCAGCCCCAGCATTTT.

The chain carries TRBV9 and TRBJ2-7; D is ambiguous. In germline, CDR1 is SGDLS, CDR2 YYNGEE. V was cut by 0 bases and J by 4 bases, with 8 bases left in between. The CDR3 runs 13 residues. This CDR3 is CASSVEGEYEQYF. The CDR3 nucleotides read TGTGCCAGCAGCGTAGAAGGCGAATACGAGCAGTACTTC.

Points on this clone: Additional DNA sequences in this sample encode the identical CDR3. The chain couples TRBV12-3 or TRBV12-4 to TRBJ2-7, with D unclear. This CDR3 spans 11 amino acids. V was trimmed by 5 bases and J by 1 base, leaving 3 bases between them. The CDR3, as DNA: TGTGCCAGCAGTAGTTCCTACGAGCAGTACTTC. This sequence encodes CASSSSYEQYF.

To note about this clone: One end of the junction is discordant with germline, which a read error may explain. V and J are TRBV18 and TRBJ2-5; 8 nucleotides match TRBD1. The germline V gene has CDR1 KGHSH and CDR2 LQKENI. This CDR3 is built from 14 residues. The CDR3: CASSPDRVQETQYF. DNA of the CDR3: TGTGCCAGCTCACCGGACAGGGTCCAAGAAACCCAGTACTTC.

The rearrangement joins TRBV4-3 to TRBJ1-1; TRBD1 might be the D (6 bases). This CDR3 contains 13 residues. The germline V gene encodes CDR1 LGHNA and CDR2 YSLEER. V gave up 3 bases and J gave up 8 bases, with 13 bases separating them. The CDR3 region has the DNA TGCGCCAGCAGCCAGATCAGGGGAGGGGAAGCTTTCTTT. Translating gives CASSQIRGGEAFF.